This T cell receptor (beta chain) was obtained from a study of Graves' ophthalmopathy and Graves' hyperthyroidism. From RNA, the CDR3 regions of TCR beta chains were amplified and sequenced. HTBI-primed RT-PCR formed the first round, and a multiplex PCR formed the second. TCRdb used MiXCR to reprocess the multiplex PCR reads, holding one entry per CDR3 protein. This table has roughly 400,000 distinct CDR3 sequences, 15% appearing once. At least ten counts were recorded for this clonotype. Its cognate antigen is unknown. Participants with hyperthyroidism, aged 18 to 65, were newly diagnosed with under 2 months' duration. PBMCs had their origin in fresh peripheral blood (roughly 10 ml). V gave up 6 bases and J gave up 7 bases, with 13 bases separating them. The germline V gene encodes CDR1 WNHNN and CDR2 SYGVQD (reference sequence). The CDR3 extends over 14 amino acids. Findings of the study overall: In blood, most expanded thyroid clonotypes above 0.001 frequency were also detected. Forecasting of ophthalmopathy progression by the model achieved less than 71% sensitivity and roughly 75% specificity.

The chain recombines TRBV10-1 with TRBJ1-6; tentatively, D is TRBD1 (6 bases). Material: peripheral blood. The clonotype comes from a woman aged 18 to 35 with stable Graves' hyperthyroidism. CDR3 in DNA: TGCGCCAGCAGCCGGACAGAGGGGAATTCACCCCTCCACTTT. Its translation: CASSRTEGNSPLHF.